This record concerns one TCR beta chain sequence. This sample is drawn from a study of blood T cell repertoires in COVID-19. Study-wide background: PBMCs, B-cell-depleted T cells, or T cells provided the cDNA or gDNA that made up the material.

The CDR3 loop spans 14 amino acids. V was cut by 6 bases and J by 4 bases, with 15 bases left in between. The germline CDR1 and CDR2 sequences are SNHLY and FYNNEI. Here immunoSEQ multiplex PCR was the method, and the copy in TCRdb shows in-frame clones only, minus some. The table records about 200,000 clones, roughly 80% of them present only once. Enrollees, about 18 to 95 years old, lived in 24 US areas. Participants reported their clinical history, and cohort assignment relied on those reports. Sequencing was carried out using PBMCs or T cells enriched from blood (not recorded which). This chain links TRBV2 with TRBJ1-1; perhaps TRBD1 as D (6 bases). The receptor's source is a woman aged 50 to 60 who had been exposed to COVID-19. CDR3 amino acids: CASSATGLSTEAFF. As DNA, the CDR3 is TGTGCCAGCAGCGCGACAGGACTTAGCACTGAAGCTTTCTTT.